The entry that follows covers one T cell receptor beta chain sequence. The data belong to a study of control samples from healthy donors and cancer patients. Assay used: immunoSEQ multiplex PCR; TCRdb lists only in-frame clones, some missing. Of fewer than 500,000 clones listed, 75% to 95% are singletons. V gave up 3 bases and J gave up 8 bases; unmatched junction bases: 20. The CDR3 spans 18 residues. Germline CDR1 and CDR2: SGHRS and YFSETQ. The sequence was collected from a middle-aged man with head and neck cancer. Sequencing was carried out using PBMCs. The rearrangement joins TRBV5-1 to TRBJ1-1, with 9 bases fitting TRBD1. The CDR3 loop is CASSSNARDREYLKEAFF. The CDR3 DNA follows: TGCGCCAGCAGCTCCAACGCCCGGGACAGGGAATATTTAAAGGAAGCTTTCTTT.